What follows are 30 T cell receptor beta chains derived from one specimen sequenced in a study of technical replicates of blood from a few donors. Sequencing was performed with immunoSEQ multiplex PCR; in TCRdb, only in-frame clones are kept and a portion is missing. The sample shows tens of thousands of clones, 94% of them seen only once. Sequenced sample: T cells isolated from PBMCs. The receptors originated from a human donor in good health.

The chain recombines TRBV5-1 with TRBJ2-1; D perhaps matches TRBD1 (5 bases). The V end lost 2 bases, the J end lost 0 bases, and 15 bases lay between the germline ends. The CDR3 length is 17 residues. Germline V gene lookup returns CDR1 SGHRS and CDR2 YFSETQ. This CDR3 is CASSFFARGSSYNEQFF. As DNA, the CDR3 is TGCGCCAGCAGCTTTTTTGCAAGGGGAAGCTCCTACAATGAGCAGTTCTTC.

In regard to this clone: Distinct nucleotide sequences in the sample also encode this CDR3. CDR3 coding DNA: TGTGCCAGCAGCCTCGGGGGGAGCTCCTACAATGAGCAGTTCTTC. It codes for CASSLGGSSYNEQFF. The genes are TRBV5-4 and TRBJ2-1; the match to TRBD2 covers 7 bases. This CDR3 is 15 amino acids long. Germline CDR1 is SGHNT and CDR2 is YYREEE (reference sequence). Trimming took 4 bases from V and 0 from J; bases not matched to a gene: 4.

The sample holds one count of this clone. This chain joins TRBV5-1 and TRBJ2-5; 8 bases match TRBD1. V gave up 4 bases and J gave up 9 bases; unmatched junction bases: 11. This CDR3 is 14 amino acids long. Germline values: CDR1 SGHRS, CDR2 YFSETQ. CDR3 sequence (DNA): TGCGCCAGCAGCCAACACGGGACAGGATTTCCCCAGTACTTC. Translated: CASSQHGTGFPQYF.

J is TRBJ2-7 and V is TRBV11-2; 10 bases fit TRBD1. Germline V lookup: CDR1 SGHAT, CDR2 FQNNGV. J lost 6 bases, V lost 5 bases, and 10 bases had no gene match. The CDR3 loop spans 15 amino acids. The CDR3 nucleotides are TGTGCCAGCAGCCCCACAAGGGACAGGGGCTCCGAGCAGTACTTC. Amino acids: CASSPTRDRGSEQYF.

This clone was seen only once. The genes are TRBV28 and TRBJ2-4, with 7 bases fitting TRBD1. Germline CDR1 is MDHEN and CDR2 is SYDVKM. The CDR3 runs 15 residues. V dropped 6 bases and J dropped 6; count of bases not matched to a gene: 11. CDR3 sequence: CASSSNRGWLNIQYF. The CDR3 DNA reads TGTGCCAGCAGCTCCAACAGGGGTTGGTTAAACATTCAGTACTTC.

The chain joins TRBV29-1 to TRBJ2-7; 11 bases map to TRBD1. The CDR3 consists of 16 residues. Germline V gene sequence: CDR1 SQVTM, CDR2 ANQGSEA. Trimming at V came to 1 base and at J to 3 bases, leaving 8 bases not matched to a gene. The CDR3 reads CSVEGTGGAPFYEQYF. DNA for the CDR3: TGCAGCGTTGAAGGGACAGGGGGCGCCCCATTCTACGAGCAGTACTTC.

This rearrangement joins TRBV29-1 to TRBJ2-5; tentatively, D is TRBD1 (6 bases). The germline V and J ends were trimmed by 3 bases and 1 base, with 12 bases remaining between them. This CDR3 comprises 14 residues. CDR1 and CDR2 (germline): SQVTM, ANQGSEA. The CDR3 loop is CSVETGRIQETQYF. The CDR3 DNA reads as TGCAGCGTTGAGACAGGACGGATCCAAGAGACCCAGTACTTC.

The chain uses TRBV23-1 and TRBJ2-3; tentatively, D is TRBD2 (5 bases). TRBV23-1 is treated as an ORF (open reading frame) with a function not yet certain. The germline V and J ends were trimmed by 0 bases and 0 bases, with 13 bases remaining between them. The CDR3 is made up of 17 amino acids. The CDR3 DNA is TGCGCCAGCAGTCAATCGGGAGACGGGTTTAGCACAGATACGCAGTATTTT. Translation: CASSQSGDGFSTDTQYF.

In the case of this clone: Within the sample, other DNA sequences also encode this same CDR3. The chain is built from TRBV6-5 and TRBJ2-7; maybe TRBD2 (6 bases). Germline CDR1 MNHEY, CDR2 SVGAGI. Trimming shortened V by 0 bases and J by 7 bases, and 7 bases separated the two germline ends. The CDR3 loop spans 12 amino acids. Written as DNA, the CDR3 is TGTGCCAGCAGTTACTCTGGAGGGGAGCAGTACTTC. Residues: CASSYSGGEQYF.

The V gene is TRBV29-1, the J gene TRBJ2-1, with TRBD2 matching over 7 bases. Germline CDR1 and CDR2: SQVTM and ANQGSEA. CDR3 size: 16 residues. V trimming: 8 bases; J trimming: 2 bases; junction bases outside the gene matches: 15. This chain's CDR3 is CSYTNPGTTPYNEQFF. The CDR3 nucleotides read TGCAGCTATACAAATCCCGGGACTACACCCTACAATGAGCAGTTCTTC.

The CDR3 is CASSYGRSSYEQYF. Written as DNA, the CDR3 is TGTGCCAGCAGTTACGGGAGGAGCTCCTACGAGCAGTACTTC. The chain employs TRBV6-5 and TRBJ2-7; weak D call: TRBD2 (6 bases). V shed 2 bases and J shed 0 bases, with 8 bases lying between them. CDR1 and CDR2 from the germline V gene are MNHEY and SVGAGI. The CDR3 runs 14 residues.

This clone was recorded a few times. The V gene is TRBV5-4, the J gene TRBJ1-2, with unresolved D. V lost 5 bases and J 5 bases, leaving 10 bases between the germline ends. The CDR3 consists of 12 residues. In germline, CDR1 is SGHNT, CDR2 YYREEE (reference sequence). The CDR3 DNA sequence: TGTGCCAGCAGTCGGAGAGGGTATGGCTACACCTTC. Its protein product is CASSRRGYGYTF.

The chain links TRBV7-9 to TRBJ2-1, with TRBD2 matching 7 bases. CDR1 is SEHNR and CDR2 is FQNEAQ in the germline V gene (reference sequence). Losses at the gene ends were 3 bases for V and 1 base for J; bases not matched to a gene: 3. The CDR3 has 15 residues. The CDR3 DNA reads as TGTGCCAGCAGCTTGGGGGGGGGATCCTACAATGAGCAGTTCTTC. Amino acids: CASSLGGGSYNEQFF. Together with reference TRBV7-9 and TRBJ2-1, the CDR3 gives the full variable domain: DTGVSQNPRHKITKRGQNVTFRCDPISEHNRLYWYRQTLGQGPEFLTYFQNEAQLEKSRLLSDRFSAERPKGSFSTLEIQRTEQGDSAMYLCASSLGGGSYNEQFFGPGTRLTVL.

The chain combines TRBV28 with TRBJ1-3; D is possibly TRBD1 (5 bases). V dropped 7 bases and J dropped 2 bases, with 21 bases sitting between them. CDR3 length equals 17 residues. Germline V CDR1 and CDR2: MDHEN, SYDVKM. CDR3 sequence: CASISTGAGRPGNTIYF. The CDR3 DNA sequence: TGTGCCAGCATCAGTACCGGGGCCGGGAGGCCTGGAAACACCATATATTTT.

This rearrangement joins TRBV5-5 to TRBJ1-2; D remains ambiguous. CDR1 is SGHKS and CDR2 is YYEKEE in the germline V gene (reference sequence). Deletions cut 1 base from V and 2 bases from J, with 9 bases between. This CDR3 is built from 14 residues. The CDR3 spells CASSLSEANYGYTF. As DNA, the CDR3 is TGTGCCAGCAGCTTGTCAGAGGCGAACTATGGCTACACCTTC.

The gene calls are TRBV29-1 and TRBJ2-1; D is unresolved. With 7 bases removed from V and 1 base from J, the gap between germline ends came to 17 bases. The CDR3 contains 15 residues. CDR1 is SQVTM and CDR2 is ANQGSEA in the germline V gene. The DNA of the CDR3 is TGCAGCGCCCAGTTATACCGAGGATCCTACAATGAGCAGTTCTTC. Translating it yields CSAQLYRGSYNEQFF.

The CDR3 DNA sequence: TGTGCTAGTGGTTTGGTACTCGGGGATAGCGACAATGAGCAGTTCTTC. Translated, it gives CASGLVLGDSDNEQFF. This rearrangement joins TRBV12-5 to TRBJ2-1; maybe TRBD2 (5 bases). This CDR3 has 16 amino acids. Germline CDR1 reads LGHNT; CDR2 reads FRNRAP. Trimming removed 0 bases at V and 5 bases at J, with 14 bases between.

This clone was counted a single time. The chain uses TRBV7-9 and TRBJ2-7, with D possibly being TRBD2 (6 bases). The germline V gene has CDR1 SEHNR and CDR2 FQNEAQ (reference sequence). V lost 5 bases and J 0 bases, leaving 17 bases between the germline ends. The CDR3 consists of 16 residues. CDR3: CASSLGTSGSSYEQYF. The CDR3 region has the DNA TGTGCCAGCAGCCTAGGGACTTCAGGAAGCTCCTACGAGCAGTACTTC.

This chain's CDR3 is CASSPTASNQPQHF. The CDR3 coding sequence is TGCGCCAGCAGCCCTACAGCTAGCAATCAGCCCCAGCATTTT. V gene TRBV10-2 combines with J gene TRBJ1-5; no definite D call. The CDR3 totals 14 residues. Germline values: CDR1 WSHSY, CDR2 SAAADI. V was clipped by 6 bases and J by 0 bases, with 9 bases between them.

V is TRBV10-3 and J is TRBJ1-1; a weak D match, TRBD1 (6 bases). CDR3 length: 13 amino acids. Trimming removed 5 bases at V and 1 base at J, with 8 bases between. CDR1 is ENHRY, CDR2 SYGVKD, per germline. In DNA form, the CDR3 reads TGTGCCATCAGTCCCAGGGGGAACACTGAAGCTTTCTTT. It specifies CAISPRGNTEAFF.

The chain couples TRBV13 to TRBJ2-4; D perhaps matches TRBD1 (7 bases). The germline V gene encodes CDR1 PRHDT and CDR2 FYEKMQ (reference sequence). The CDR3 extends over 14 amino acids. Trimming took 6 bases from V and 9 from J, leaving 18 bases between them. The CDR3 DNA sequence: TGTGCCAGCAGGCGTGCGGGACAGAAGGCCATTCAGTACTTC. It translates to CASRRAGQKAIQYF.

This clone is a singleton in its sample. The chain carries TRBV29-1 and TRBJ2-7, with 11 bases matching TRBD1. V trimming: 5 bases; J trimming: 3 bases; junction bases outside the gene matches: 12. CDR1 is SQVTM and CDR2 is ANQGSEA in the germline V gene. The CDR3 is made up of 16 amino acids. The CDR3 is CSVSVGTGGRYYEQYF. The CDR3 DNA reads TGCAGCGTTTCAGTCGGGACAGGGGGACGATACTACGAGCAGTACTTC.

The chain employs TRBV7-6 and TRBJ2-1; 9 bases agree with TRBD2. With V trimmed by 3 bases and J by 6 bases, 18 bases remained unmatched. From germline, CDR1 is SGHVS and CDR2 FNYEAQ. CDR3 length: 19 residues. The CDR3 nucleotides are TGTGCCAGCAGCTTCTTCATTAGCGGGAGTCCAGTTTTACCCAATGAGCAGTTCTTC. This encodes CASSFFISGSPVLPNEQFF.

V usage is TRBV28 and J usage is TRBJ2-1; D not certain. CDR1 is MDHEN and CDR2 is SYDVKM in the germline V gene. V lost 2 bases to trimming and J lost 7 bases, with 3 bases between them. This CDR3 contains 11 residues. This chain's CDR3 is CASSLRNEQFF. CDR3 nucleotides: TGTGCCAGCAGTTTACGGAATGAGCAGTTCTTC.

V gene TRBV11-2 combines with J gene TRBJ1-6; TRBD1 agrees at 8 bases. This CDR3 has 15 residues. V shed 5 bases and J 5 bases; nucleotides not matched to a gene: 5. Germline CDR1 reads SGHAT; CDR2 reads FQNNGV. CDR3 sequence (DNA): TGTGCCAGCAGCGCTACAGGGGGAGATAATTCACCCCTCCACTTT. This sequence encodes CASSATGGDNSPLHF. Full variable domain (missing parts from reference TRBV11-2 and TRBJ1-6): EAGVAQSPRYKIIEKRQSVAFWCNPISGHATLYWYQQILGQGPKLLIQFQNNGVVDDSQLPKDRFSAERLKGVDSTLKIQPAKLEDSAVYLCASSATGGDNSPLHFGNGTRLTVT.

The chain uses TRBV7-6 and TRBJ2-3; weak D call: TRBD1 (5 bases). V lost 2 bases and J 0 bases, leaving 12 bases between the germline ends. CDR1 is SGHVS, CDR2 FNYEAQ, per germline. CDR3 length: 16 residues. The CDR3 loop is CASSLISGASTDTQYF. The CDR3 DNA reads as TGTGCCAGCAGCTTAATTTCTGGGGCTAGCACAGATACGCAGTATTTT.

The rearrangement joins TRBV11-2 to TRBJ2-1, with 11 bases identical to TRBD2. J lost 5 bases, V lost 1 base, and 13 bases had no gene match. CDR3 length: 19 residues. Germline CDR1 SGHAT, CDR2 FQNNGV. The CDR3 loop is CASSLGPEGTSGTNNEQFF. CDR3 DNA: TGTGCCAGCAGCTTAGGCCCTGAAGGGACTAGCGGAACGAACAATGAGCAGTTCTTC.

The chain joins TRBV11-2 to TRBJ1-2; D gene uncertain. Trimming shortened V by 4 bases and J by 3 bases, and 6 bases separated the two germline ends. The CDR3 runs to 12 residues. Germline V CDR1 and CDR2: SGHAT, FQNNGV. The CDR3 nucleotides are TGTGCCAGCAGCTCCCCGGACTATGGCTACACCTTC. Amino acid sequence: CASSSPDYGYTF.

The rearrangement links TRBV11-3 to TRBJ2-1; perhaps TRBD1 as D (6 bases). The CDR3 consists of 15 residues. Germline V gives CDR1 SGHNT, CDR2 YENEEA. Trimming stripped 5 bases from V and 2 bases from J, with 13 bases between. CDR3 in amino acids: CASSRHSGAYNEQFF. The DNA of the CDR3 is TGTGCCAGCAGCCGGCATTCAGGGGCCTACAATGAGCAGTTCTTC.

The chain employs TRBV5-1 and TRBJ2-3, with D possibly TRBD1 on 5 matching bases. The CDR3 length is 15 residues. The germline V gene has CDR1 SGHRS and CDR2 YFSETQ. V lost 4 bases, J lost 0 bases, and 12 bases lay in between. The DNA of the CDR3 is TGCGCCAGCAGCCCGCAGACAGTGAGCACAGATACGCAGTATTTT. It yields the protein CASSPQTVSTDTQYF.